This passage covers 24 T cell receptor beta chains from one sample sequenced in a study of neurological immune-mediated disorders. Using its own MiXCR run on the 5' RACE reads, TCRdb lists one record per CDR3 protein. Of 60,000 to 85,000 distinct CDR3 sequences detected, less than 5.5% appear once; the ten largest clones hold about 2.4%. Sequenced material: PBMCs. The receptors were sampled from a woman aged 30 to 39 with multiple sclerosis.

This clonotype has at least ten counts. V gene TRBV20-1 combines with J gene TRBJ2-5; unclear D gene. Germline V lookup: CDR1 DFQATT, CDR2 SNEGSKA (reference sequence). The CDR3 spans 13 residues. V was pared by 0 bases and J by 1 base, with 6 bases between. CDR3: CSAREGSQETQYF. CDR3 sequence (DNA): TGCAGTGCTAGAGAGGGCAGCCAAGAGACCCAGTACTTC.

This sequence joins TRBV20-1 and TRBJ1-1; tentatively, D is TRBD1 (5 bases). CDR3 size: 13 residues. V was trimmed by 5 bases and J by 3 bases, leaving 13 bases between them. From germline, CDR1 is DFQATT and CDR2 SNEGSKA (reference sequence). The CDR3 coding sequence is TGCAGTGCTCTCGGGACGGGTTACACTGAAGCTTTCTTT. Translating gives CSALGTGYTEAFF.

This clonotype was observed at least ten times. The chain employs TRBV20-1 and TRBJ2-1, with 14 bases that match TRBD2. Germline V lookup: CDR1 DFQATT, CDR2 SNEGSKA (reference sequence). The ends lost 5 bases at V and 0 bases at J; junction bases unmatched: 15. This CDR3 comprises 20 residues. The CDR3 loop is CSAPSSGTSGSSSSYNEQFF. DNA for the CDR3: TGCAGTGCTCCCTCCTCCGGGACTAGCGGGAGTTCGAGCTCCTACAATGAGCAGTTCTTC.

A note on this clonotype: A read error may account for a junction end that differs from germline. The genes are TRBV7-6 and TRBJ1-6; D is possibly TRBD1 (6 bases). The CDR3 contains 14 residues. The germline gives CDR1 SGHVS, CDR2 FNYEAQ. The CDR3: CASSLGGADSTLNF. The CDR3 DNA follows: TGTGCCAGCAGCTTGGGGGGCGCGGATTCAACCCTCAACTTT.

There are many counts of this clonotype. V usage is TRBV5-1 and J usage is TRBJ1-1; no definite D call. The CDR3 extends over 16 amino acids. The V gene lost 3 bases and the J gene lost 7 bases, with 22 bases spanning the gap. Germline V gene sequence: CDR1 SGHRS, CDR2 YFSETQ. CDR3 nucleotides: TGCGCCAGCAGCTCGACCCCCTTAGGCGGCGCAGGTGAAGCTTTCTTT. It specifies CASSSTPLGGAGEAFF.

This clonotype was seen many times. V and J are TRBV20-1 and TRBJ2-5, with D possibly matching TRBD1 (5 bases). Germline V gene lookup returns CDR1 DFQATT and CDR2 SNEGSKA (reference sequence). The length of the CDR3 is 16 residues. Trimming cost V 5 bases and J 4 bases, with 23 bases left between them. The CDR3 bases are TGCAGTGCTCCGACGCGAGTAGGGGTGGTAGGAGAGACCCAGTACTTC. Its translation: CSAPTRVGVVGETQYF.

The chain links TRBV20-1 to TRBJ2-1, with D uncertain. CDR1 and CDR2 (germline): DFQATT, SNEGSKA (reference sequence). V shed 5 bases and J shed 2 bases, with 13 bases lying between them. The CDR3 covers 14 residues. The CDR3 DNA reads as TGCAGTGCTGAGTCCTGGGCTACCTACAATGAGCAGTTCTTC. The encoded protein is CSAESWATYNEQFF.

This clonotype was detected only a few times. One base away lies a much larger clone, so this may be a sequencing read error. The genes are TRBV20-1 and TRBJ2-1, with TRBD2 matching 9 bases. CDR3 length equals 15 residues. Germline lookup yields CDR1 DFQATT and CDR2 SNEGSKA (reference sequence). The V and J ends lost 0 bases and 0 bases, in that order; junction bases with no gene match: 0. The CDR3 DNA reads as TGCAGTGCTAGAGATAGCGGGAGCTCCTACAATGAGCAGTTCTTC. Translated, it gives CSARDSGSSYNEQFF.

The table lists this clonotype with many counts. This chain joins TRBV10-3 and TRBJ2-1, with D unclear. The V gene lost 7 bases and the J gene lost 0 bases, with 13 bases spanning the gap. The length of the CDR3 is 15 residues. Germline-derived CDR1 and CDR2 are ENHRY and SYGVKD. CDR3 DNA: TGTGCCATCAAGCCATCCAGCAGCTCCTACAATGAGCAGTTCTTC. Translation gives CAIKPSSSSYNEQFF.

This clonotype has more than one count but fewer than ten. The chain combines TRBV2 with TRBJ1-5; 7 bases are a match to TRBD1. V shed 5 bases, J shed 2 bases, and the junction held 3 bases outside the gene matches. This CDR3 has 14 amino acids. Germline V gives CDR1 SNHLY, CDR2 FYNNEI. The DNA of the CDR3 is TGTGCCAGCAGTTCAGGACAGGGCAATCAGCCCCAGCATTTT. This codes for CASSSGQGNQPQHF. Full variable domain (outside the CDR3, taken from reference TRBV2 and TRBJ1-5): EPEVTQTPSHQVTQMGQEVILRCVPISNHLYFYWYRQILGQKVEFLVSFYNNEISEKSEIFDDQFSVERPDGSNFTLKIRSTKLEDSAMYFCASSSGQGNQPQHFGDGTRLSIL.

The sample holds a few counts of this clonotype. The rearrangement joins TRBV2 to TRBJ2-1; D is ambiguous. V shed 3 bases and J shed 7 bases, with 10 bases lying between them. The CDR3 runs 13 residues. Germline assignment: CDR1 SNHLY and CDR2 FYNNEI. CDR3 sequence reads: CASSDLGMNEQFF. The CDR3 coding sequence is TGTGCCAGCAGTGATTTAGGTATGAATGAGCAGTTCTTC.

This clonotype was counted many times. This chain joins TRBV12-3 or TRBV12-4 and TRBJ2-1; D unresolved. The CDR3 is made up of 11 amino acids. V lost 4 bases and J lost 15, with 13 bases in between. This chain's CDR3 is CASSSGSRGFF. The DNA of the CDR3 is TGTGCCAGCAGTTCTGGGTCCAGAGGGTTCTTC.

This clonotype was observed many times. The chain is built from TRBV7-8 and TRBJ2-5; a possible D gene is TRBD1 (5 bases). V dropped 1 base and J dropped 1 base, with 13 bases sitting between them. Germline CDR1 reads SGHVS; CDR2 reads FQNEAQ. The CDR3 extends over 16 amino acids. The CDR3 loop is CASSLEGANPQETQYF. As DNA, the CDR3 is TGTGCCAGCAGCTTAGAAGGGGCTAACCCCCAAGAGACCCAGTACTTC.

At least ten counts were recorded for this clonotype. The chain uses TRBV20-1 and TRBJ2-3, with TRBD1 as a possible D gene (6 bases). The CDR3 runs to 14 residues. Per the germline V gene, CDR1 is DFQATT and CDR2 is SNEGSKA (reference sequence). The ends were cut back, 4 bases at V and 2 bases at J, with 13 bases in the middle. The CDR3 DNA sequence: TGCAGTGCTACCGACAGGTCGAACACAGATACGCAGTATTTT. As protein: CSATDRSNTDTQYF.

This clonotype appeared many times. The CDR3 loop is CSARDEGRDYNEQFF. DNA for the CDR3: TGCAGTGCTAGAGATGAAGGGCGCGACTACAATGAGCAGTTCTTC. V is TRBV20-1 and J is TRBJ2-1; D ambiguous. This CDR3 has 15 residues. Germline V lookup: CDR1 DFQATT, CDR2 SNEGSKA (reference sequence). Trimming removed 0 bases from V and 3 bases from J, with 12 bases in between.

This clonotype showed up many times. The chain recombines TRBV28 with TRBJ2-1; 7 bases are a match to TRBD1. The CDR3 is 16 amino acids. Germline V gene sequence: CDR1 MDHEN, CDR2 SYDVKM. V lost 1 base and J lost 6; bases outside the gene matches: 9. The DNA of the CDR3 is TGTGCCAGCAGTTTATTCCCACCCTACAGGGGCAATGAGCAGTTCTTC. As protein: CASSLFPPYRGNEQFF.

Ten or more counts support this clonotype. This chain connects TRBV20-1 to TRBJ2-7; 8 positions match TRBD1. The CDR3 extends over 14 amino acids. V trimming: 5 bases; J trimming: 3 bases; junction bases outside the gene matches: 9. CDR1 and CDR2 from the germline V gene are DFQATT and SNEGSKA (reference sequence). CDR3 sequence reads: CSAPARQGSYEQYF. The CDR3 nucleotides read TGCAGTGCTCCCGCCCGACAGGGGAGCTACGAGCAGTACTTC.

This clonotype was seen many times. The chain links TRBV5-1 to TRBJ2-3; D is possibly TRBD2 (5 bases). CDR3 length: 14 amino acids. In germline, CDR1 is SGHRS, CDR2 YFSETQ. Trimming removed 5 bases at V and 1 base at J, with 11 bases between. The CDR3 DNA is TGCGCCAGCAGTACGACTAAGGGCACAGATACGCAGTATTTT. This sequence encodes CASSTTKGTDTQYF.

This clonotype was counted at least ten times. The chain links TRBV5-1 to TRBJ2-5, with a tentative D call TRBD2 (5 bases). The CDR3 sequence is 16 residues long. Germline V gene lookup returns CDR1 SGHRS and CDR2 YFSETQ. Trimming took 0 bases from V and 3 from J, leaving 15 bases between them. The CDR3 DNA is TGCGCCAGCAGCTTGGGGGAGTGGCGGCTCGAAGAGACCCAGTACTTC. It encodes CASSLGEWRLEETQYF. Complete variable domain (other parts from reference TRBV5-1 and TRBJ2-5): KAGVTQTPRYLIKTRGQQVTLSCSPISGHRSVSWYQQTPGQGLQFLFEYFSETQRNKGNFPGRFSGRQFSNSRSEMNVSTLELGDSALYLCASSLGEWRLEETQYFGPGTRLLVL.

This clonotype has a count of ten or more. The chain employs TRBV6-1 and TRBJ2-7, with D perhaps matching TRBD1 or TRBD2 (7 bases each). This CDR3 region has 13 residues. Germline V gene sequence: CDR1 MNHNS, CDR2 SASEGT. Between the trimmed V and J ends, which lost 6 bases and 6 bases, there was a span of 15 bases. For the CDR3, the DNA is TGTGCCAGCAGCCACACAGGGGAGGGCGAGCAGTACTTC. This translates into CASSHTGEGEQYF.

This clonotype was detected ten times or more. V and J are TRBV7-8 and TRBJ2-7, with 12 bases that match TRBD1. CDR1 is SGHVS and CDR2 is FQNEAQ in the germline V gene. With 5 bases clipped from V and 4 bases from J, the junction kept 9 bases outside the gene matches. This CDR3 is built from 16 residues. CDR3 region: CASSTGQGANPYEQYF. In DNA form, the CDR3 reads TGTGCCAGCAGCACGGGACAGGGGGCAAACCCTTACGAGCAGTACTTC. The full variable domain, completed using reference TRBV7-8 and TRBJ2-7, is GAGVSQSPRYKVAKRGQDVALRCDPISGHVSLFWYQQALGQGPEFLTYFQNEAQLDKSGLPSDRFFAERPEGSVSTLKIQRTQQEDSAVYLCASSTGQGANPYEQYFGPGTRLTVT.

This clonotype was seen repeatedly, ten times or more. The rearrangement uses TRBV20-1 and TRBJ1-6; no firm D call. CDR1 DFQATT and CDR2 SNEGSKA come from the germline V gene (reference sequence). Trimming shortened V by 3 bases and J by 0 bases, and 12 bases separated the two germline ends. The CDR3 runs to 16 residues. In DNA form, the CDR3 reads TGCAGTGCTAGTGGGATCCCGAGCTCCTATAATTCACCCCTCCACTTT. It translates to CSASGIPSSYNSPLHF.

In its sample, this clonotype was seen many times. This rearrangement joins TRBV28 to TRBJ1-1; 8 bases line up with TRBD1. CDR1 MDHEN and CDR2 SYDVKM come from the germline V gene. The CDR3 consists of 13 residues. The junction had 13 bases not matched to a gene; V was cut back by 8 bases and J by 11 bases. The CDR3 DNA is TGTGCCAGCTTTTCAGGGGGCTACGGAAGGGCTTTCTTT. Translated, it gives CASFSGGYGRAFF.

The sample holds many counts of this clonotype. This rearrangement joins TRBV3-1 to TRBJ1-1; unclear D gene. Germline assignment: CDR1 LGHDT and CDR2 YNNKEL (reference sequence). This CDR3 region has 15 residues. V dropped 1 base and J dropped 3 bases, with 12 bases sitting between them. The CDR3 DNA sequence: TGTGCCAGCAGCCAAGCGATCGGGTGGGACACTGAAGCTTTCTTT. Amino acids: CASSQAIGWDTEAFF.